The source of this TCR beta chain is a study of ipilimumab plus nivolumab after autologous stem cell transplantation. Study-wide background: Typical patient got a handful of ipilimumab doses and under 10 nivolumab doses (median).

As regards this clone: Its antigen is not known.

Generated by immunoSEQ multiplex PCR, the TCRdb table keeps only in-frame clones and is missing some. The sample holds over 75,000 clones, 83% seen once. Regarding the study as a whole: Per the authors, repertoire, Treg and microbiota data justify further study.

Dosing: nivolumab 3 mg/kg IV, weeks 1, 4, 7, 10, then every two weeks to week 26. This clonotype was sampled from a male donor with diffuse large B-cell lymphoma. The sequencing used PBMCs, collected in a trial of ipilimumab plus nivolumab as post-transplant consolidation.

CDR3 amino acids: CASSRLAGGQSYNEQFF. The CDR3, as DNA: TGTGCCAGCAGCCGACTAGCGGGGGGGCAATCCTACAATGAGCAGTTCTTC. This chain connects TRBV27 to TRBJ2-1; 14 nucleotides line up with TRBD2. Germline assignment: CDR1 MNHEY and CDR2 SMNVEV (reference sequence). This CDR3 contains 17 residues. Germline trimming cut 6 bases from V and 1 base from J; bases unmatched to any gene: 5.